This TCR beta chain originates from a study of post-analysis software for immune sequencing data (dated by TCRdb to the mid-2010s). In terms of the full investigation: Relapsing-remitting, secondary progressive and progressive-relapsing multiple sclerosis were recorded as disease courses, and subtype annotation was lacking for some patients. A subset of samples was prepared in parallel using single-end sample barcoding, then pooled and co-amplified after Illumina adapter ligation. Patient repertoires were compared against ten to eleven previously published healthy control repertoires from donors aged about 6 to 27 years. Overall results and qualifications from the work: Direct clustering with F measure revealed strong co-clustering of samples prepared in the same batch, which led to a batch-effect correction. Normalized Chao1 diversity was significantly lower in multiple sclerosis patients than controls, suggesting substantial peripheral T-cell clonal expansion. The control group was slightly older than the multiple sclerosis patient group.

Preparation of the library involved PCR. Data came from an Illumina HiSeq 2500. Unique molecular identifiers were incorporated into TCR beta cDNA libraries to reduce PCR and sequencing biases. Per 1 to 10 million input T cells, roughly 500,000 cDNA molecules were obtained, such that each molecule approximated one T cell. The patient libraries were prepared and sequenced with the same protocol used for the earlier healthy control dataset. Within a given batch, samples were prepared together, multiplexed and sequenced on the same HiSeq lane. The study's processing was this. MIGEC handled the raw barcoded reads, throwing out single-read molecular identifier groups before consensus assembly and CDR3 extraction. VDJtools was used for post-analysis of the clonotype tables, and diversity was normalized by down-sampling every dataset to the size of the smallest sample. Repertoire overlap clustering matched CDR3 amino acid but not nucleotide sequences to correct batch-related cross-sample contamination. TCRdb trimmed public reads at Q25 via fastp, called clones via MiXCR and kept in-frame beta chains. Rows matching on CDR3 protein sequence are summarized as one entry with the most common DNA and genes. TCRdb assigned the V and J calls; the authors' analysis was not used. The sample contains 350,000 to 500,000 distinct CDR3 sequences, roughly 40% of them found a single time. The ten largest clones represent 7.6% of the sample.

To demonstrate the VDJtools post-analysis software, TCR beta repertoires were profiled from the peripheral blood of more than ten young patients with multiple sclerosis. The multiple sclerosis patients were children and adolescents ranging in age from roughly 6 to 15 years. The sample holds a few counts of this clonotype. The antigen it recognizes is unknown. No base quality values were provided; no much bigger clone lies one nucleotide off. This TCR derives from a girl aged 2-10 years with multiple sclerosis. Specimen: blood.

This receptor has the CDR3 CASSSRVSLHF. The base sequence is TGTGCCAGCAGTTCAAGGGTATCCCTCCACTTT. Here the chain combines TRBV28 and TRBJ1-6; no D segment can be confidently identified. The cysteine opens and the phenylalanine closes a CDR3 of 11 amino acids. CDR3 DNA only is kept here, 33 bases in frame from base 1. Looking up the germline V gene yields CDR1 MDHEN and CDR2 SYDVKM. The germline ends are 9 bases apart after V is trimmed by 4 bases and J by 14 bases.